The 17 T cell receptor beta chains presented below share a single source sample, sequenced in a study of cytomegalovirus exposure and HLA in healthy donors. 13 Jbeta primers and 60 Vbeta primers were used for the PCR. Sequencing used immunoSEQ multiplex PCR; TCRdb keeps in-frame clones, though not all of them. This sample has some 200,000 clones, with 9.5% found just once. Sequenced input: PBMCs. The receptor set was obtained from a woman in her twenties or thirties in good health and CMV-seropositive.

A note on this clone: One junction end disagrees with the germline gene, perhaps due to a read error. The gene calls are TRBV11-2 and TRBJ2-1; 11 positions match TRBD2. Germline values: CDR1 SGHAT, CDR2 FQNNGV. This CDR3 contains 15 residues. The CDR3 DNA sequence: TGTGCCAGCAGCCTAGAACTAGCGGGAGCTCCTGAGCAGTTCTTC. Protein product: CASSLELAGAPEQFF.

There are a few counts of this clone. This chain uses TRBV29-1 with TRBJ2-7; 8 positions match TRBD2. Germline V gene data show CDR1 as SQVTM and CDR2 as ANQGSEA. The CDR3 has 15 residues. Trimming took 3 bases from V and 5 from J; bases not matched to a gene: 12. CDR3 coding DNA: TGCAGCGTTGAGGGCCAGGCGGGAGGTATCGACGAGCAGTACTTC. As protein: CSVEGQAGGIDEQYF.

The chain links TRBV18 to TRBJ1-3; D is possibly TRBD1 (5 bases). The length of the CDR3 is 17 residues. Germline lookup yields CDR1 KGHSH and CDR2 LQKENI. Between the trimmed V and J ends, which lost 0 bases and 0 bases, there was a span of 12 bases. CDR3: CASSPPAGPSSGNTIYF. The CDR3 nucleotides are TGTGCCAGCTCACCACCGGCGGGACCGTCCTCTGGAAACACCATATATTTT. Full variable domain (rest looked up from reference TRBV18 and TRBJ1-3): NAGVMQNPRHLVRRRGQEARLRCSPMKGHSHVYWYRQLPEEGLKFMVYLQKENIIDESGMPKERFSAEFPKEGPSILRIQQVVRGDSAAYFCASSPPAGPSSGNTIYFGEGSWLTVV.

To note about this clone: Mismatch with germline at one junction end may stem from a read error. The rearrangement uses TRBV7-9 and TRBJ2-5; perhaps TRBD1 as D (6 bases). The CDR3 sequence is 17 residues long. Germline values: CDR1 SEHNR, CDR2 FQNEAQ (reference sequence). This CDR3 is CASSLAHFVRGQEAQYF. The CDR3 DNA follows: TGTGCCAGCAGCTTAGCCCATTTCGTAAGGGGACAAGAGGCCCAGTACTTC.

The rearrangement links TRBV18 to TRBJ1-2; a possible D gene is TRBD1 (5 bases). Trimming left V 6 bases short and J 9 bases short, with 11 bases between. This CDR3 region has 11 residues. Looked up from germline, CDR1 is KGHSH and CDR2 is LQKENI. CDR3 coding DNA: TGTGCCAGCTCGGAGGGGACGAGCTACACCTTC. The encoded protein is CASSEGTSYTF.

The chain is built from TRBV12-5 and TRBJ2-5; 10 nucleotides agree with TRBD1. Germline-derived CDR1 and CDR2 are LGHNT and FRNRAP. The V segment lost 9 bases and the J segment 5 bases; nucleotides outside the gene matches: 9. CDR3 length: 14 residues. The CDR3 spells CASMTGGPVETQYF. CDR3 nucleotides: TGTGCTAGCATGACAGGGGGCCCTGTGGAGACCCAGTACTTC.

The rearrangement joins TRBV4-1 to TRBJ2-2; 15 bases are shared with TRBD2. The CDR3 loop spans 19 amino acids. The V gene's germline CDR1 is MGHRA and CDR2 YSYEKL. V trimming: 4 bases; J trimming: 4 bases; junction bases outside the gene matches: 10. CDR3: CASSLLSGLAGGSTGELFF. The CDR3 coding sequence is TGCGCCAGCAGCCTCCTCTCCGGACTAGCGGGAGGGAGCACCGGGGAGCTGTTTTTT.

The chain is built from TRBV18 and TRBJ2-7, with TRBD2 matching 14 bases. CDR1 and CDR2 (germline): KGHSH, LQKENI. V lost 4 bases to trimming and J lost 3 bases; unmatched junction nucleotides: 5. The CDR3 length is 16 residues. The chain's CDR3 is CASSRTGTSGSYEQYF. As DNA, the CDR3 is TGTGCCAGCTCACGTACCGGGACTAGCGGGAGCTACGAGCAGTACTTC.

The chain carries TRBV19 and TRBJ1-4; TRBD1 is a possible D gene (5 bases). Germline V lookup: CDR1 LNHDA, CDR2 SQIVND (reference sequence). The CDR3 totals 16 residues. V was cut by 1 base and J by 8 bases, with 17 bases left in between. CDR3: CASSIALTGSREKLFF. CDR3 sequence (DNA): TGTGCCAGTAGTATAGCTCTCACAGGATCGAGAGAAAAACTGTTTTTT.

The chain employs TRBV27 and TRBJ2-6, with D perhaps matching TRBD1 (6 bases). CDR3 length: 16 residues. Germline CDR1 reads MNHEY; CDR2 reads SMNVEV (reference sequence). V gave up 3 bases and J gave up 2 bases, with 11 bases separating them. The CDR3 region is CASSFWDTPGANVLTF. The CDR3, as DNA: TGTGCCAGCAGTTTCTGGGACACGCCTGGGGCCAACGTCCTGACTTTC.

This clone came up a few times. The chain links TRBV11-3 to TRBJ1-1, with D unclear. CDR3 length: 12 amino acids. V lost 4 bases, J lost 7 bases, and 10 bases lay in between. CDR1 and CDR2 (germline): SGHNT, YENEEA. In DNA, the CDR3 is TGTGCCAGCAGCTCGAGGGTGGGTGAAGCTTTCTTT. This codes for CASSSRVGEAFF.

The chain links TRBV4-2 to TRBJ1-1; D is perhaps TRBD1 (5 bases). The CDR3 spans 13 residues. Germline-derived CDR1 and CDR2 are LGHNA and YNFKEQ. The V gene lost 1 base and the J gene lost 4 bases, with 7 bases spanning the gap. CDR3 amino acids: CASSQAGVTEAFF. For the CDR3, the DNA is TGTGCCAGCAGCCAAGCGGGGGTCACTGAAGCTTTCTTT.

The chain is built from TRBV13 and TRBJ1-1; D perhaps matches TRBD1 (6 bases). Per germline, CDR1 PRHDT and CDR2 FYEKMQ (reference sequence). The CDR3 has 15 residues. Trimming cost V 6 bases and J 1 base, with 15 bases left between them. CDR3 in DNA: TGTGCCAGCAGAGGGGGAAGACGAGGGAACACTGAAGCTTTCTTT. Translation: CASRGGRRGNTEAFF.

This clone was recorded a few times. Other DNA sequences of this sample code for an identical CDR3. The chain links TRBV5-4 to TRBJ1-2, with 7 bases identical to TRBD1. CDR3 length equals 14 residues. Germline lookup yields CDR1 SGHNT and CDR2 YYREEE (reference sequence). Losses at the gene ends were 3 bases for V and 2 bases for J; bases not matched to a gene: 4. CDR3 loop: CASSSRQGNYGYTF. CDR3 coding DNA: TGTGCCAGCAGCTCAAGACAGGGAAACTATGGCTACACCTTC.

The chain combines TRBV21-1 with TRBJ2-7; the listed D gene, TRBD1, was not tested against the DNA. TRBV21-1 is given as a pseudogene. This CDR3 is built from 16 residues. The DNA of the CDR3 is TGTGCCAGCAGCAAAGATAAGGGGGAGCTATGGTACGAGCAGTACTTC. Translated: CASSKDKGELWYEQYF.

The chain couples TRBV6-1 to TRBJ2-5; TRBD2 matches at 9 bases. J lost 1 base, V lost 3 bases, and 6 bases had no gene match. Looked up from germline, CDR1 is MNHNS and CDR2 is SASEGT. The CDR3 has 16 amino acids. The CDR3 sequence: CASSDGTSTFQETQYF. DNA of the CDR3: TGTGCCAGCAGTGACGGGACTAGCACGTTCCAAGAGACCCAGTACTTC.

This clone was recorded a few times. This chain links TRBV7-3 with TRBJ2-2; D remains ambiguous. Trimming took off 5 bases at V and 4 bases at J, with 5 bases between the two ends. Germline V gives CDR1 SGHTA, CDR2 FQGTGA. The CDR3 loop spans 12 amino acids. This chain's CDR3 is CASSPRTGELFF. The CDR3 coding sequence is TGTGCCAGCAGCCCGCGCACCGGGGAGCTGTTTTTT.